Listed below are T cell receptor beta chains from one sample, sequenced in a study of shared clonotypes between healthy human individuals. Method: immunoSEQ multiplex PCR; TCRdb's copy keeps in-frame clones and lacks some. The sample holds 2.3 million or so clones; approximately 95% are singletons and the top ten take about 0.37%. The source material was naive CD4+ T cells from PBMCs. The receptors shown here come from a man in his late teens or twenties in good health. Some clones in this sample may be carry-over from other donors' samples. CDR3s include the opening cysteine and the closing phenylalanine or tryptophan. The order of the fields is J gene, V gene, CDR3 protein.

TRBJ2-1 | TRBV6-5 | CASSWTRTYNEQFF
TRBJ2-1 | TRBV9 | CASSVARAMGLAGTDEQFF
TRBJ2-5 | TRBV4-1 | CASSQGVGRVQETQYF
TRBJ2-1 | TRBV28 | CASRAGQYNEQFF
TRBJ2-3 | TRBV27 | CASSSWDYGSTDTQYF
TRBJ2-1 | TRBV4-3 | CASSQPTSGTDNEQFF
TRBJ1-3 | TRBV29-1 | CSVAGTANTIYF
TRBJ2-7 | TRBV28 | CASSSRSPSEQYF
TRBJ2-7 | TRBV5-6 | CASSLSLDATQVLGYGQYF
TRBJ2-5 | TRBV7-2 | CASSLGLAGAETQYF
TRBJ2-1 | TRBV7-9 | CASSRPWDRDNEQFF
TRBJ1-3 | TRBV28 | CASSFRDTSGNTIYF
TRBJ2-3 | TRBV5-1 | CASSGEGGVGDTQYF
TRBJ2-2 | TRBV5-1 | CASTLGSGAGELFF
TRBJ2-3 | TRBV5-1 | CASSLPRGTDTQYF
TRBJ2-2 | TRBV27 | CASGHRIRDRGLGTGELFF
TRBJ1-2 | TRBV19 | CASSPGVINPYGYTF
TRBJ1-1 | TRBV28 | CASKRLLEAFF
TRBJ1-3 | TRBV9 | CASSVDSSGNTIYF
TRBJ2-1 | TRBV30 | CAWNDRSSGRVRQFF
TRBJ1-2 | TRBV18 | CASSPETLGGYTF
TRBJ2-6 | TRBV7-3 | CASSLMSVTGANVLTF